This TCR beta chain came from a study of blood T cell repertoires in COVID-19 (dated by TCRdb to the early 2020s). General notes on the study: Collaborator samples came from the United States, Italy and Spain and covered acute and convalescent phases of COVID-19. The repertoires were released in a freely available public database meant as a resource for research on the immune response to SARS-CoV-2. Nearly every sample came with metadata listing a de-identified subject ID, COVID-19 status, age in years and sex. The samples were drawn from two sources: the first 160 participants of the ongoing ImmuneRACE study, and 1,254 subjects contributed by 6 global collaborators. The prospective study material was composed of cDNA or gDNA derived from T cells, B-cell-depleted T cells, or PBMCs. HLA class I and class II types, where available, came from metadata supplied by the sample provider rather than from assay-based typing. Subjects who had been exposed to COVID-19, were actively infected with it, or had recovered from it provided the deeply sampled blood TCRbeta repertoires that made up the dataset.

General conclusions and limits of the study: The quantity of clinical and demographic metadata differed by source and by participant and was supplied without curation.

Whole blood was collected in K2EDTA tubes by collaborating institutions according to the institutions' own protocols. For TCRbeta analysis, collaborators shipped samples in one of three forms: frozen whole blood, isolated PBMCs, or DNA extracted from either of those sample types. The immunoSEQ Assay, a bias-controlled multiplex PCR, was used to amplify TCRbeta CDR3 regions from genomic DNA. The paper's data handling went like this. Nucleated cell counts per sample were estimated from amplification of reference gene primers within the assay. To quantify the absolute abundance of each unique TCRbeta CDR3 rearrangement, sequence reads were collapsed and filtered. For each sample, productive Simpson clonality was calculated as the square root of Simpson's diversity index across productive rearrangements. TCRdb obtained this table from immuneACCESS and retained in-frame rearrangements with V and J assigned. These tables miss some clones; where compared with another copy, unresolved V genes account for less than half of the shortfall, and the remainder is unexplained. V and J calls and clone size are those listed in that table; D and trimming were worked out from the DNA. Counted in this sample were tens of thousands of clones; 83% of them appeared once. The biggest ten clones account for 16% of the sample.

Points on this clone: Its target antigen remains unknown. The input lacks base qualities; no much larger clone sits a single base away.

From V the trimming removes 5 bases and from J it removes 4 bases, while the gene matches leave 14 bases of the junction unaccounted for. CDR1 MDHEN and CDR2 SYDVKM are derived from the germline V gene. The cysteine opens and the phenylalanine closes a CDR3 of 18 amino acids. The CDR3 DNA has 54 bases and is translated from base 1. The source is a middle-aged man with acute or convalescent COVID-19. The sample was peripheral blood. The sequence is built from TRBV28 and TRBJ2-3; 11 central bases correspond to TRBD2. The DNA sequence is as follows: TGTGCCAGCAGTAAACTCCGTACTAGCGGGAGAGGTGCAGATACGCAGTATTTT. It codes for CASSKLRTSGRGADTQYF.